The 25 T cell receptor beta chains in this list originate from one sample, sequenced in a study of blood T cell repertoires in COVID-19 (dated by TCRdb to 2018 to 2021). The library was produced with the immunoSEQ multiplex PCR assay. Sourced from immuneACCESS, this table was stored by TCRdb with only in-frame sequences that have V and J called. A share of the clones is absent; for the studies checked, an unresolved V gene accounts for under half, and the remainder has no known explanation. Present in this sample are about 340,000 clones, approximately 86% of which were seen just once. Of the sample, roughly 4.2% is held by the ten largest clones. Sequencing was performed on PBMCs or T cells enriched from blood (not recorded which). These receptor sequences come from a woman between 35 and 50 years old with acute COVID-19.

The V call is TRBV11-3, the J call TRBJ1-1, with D possibly being TRBD1 (5 bases). From germline, CDR1 is SGHNT and CDR2 YENEEA. V was shortened by 3 bases and J by 10 bases, with 12 bases between the two germline ends. The CDR3 has 12 residues. The CDR3 here is CASSFALGGAFF. CDR3 nucleotide sequence: TGTGCCAGCAGCTTCGCGTTGGGGGGAGCTTTCTTT.

The V and J genes are TRBV9 and TRBJ2-5; 7 positions match TRBD1. The V gene's germline CDR1 is SGDLS and CDR2 YYNGEE. The CDR3 sequence is 14 residues long. V dropped 1 base and J dropped 2; count of bases not matched to a gene: 2. As DNA, the CDR3 is TGTGCCAGCAGCGTAATGGGACAGCAAGAGACCCAGTACTTC. Its translation is CASSVMGQQETQYF.

V and J are TRBV6-6 and TRBJ2-7, with 11 nucleotides matching TRBD2. Per germline, CDR1 MNHNY and CDR2 SVGAGI (reference sequence). CDR3 size: 14 residues. The V segment lost 7 bases and the J segment 4 bases; nucleotides outside the gene matches: 6. CDR3 sequence (DNA): TGTGCCAGCACCCCGGGACTAGCGGTTTACGAGCAGTACTTC. This gives the protein CASTPGLAVYEQYF.

The rearrangement uses TRBV5-1 and TRBJ2-1; D uncertain. Germline loops: CDR1 SGHRS, CDR2 YFSETQ. The V gene lost 3 bases and the J gene lost 0 bases, with 10 bases spanning the gap. The CDR3 is 15 residues long. CDR3 coding DNA: TGCGCCAGCAGCTACTTACAGCACTCCTACAATGAGCAGTTCTTC. Its protein product is CASSYLQHSYNEQFF.

The chain carries TRBV6-2 or TRBV6-3 and TRBJ2-1; 11 nucleotides line up with TRBD2. The germline CDR1 and CDR2 sequences are MNHEY and SVGEGT. With 3 bases clipped from V and 7 bases from J, the junction kept 14 bases outside the gene matches. The CDR3 runs 18 residues. In nucleotides, the CDR3 is TGTGCCAGCAGTTATGAGGAGACTAGCGGGAAAAATCGGAATGAGCAGTTCTTC. It codes for CASSYEETSGKNRNEQFF.

The chain combines TRBV19 with TRBJ1-4, with no clear D. Germline lookup yields CDR1 LNHDA and CDR2 SQIVND (reference sequence). V was shortened by 6 bases and J by 3 bases, with 14 bases between the two germline ends. This CDR3 contains 15 residues. The DNA of the CDR3 is TGTGCCAGTAGCCCAACAGTCGGATCTAATGAAAAACTGTTTTTT. It encodes CASSPTVGSNEKLFF.

The V and J genes are TRBV7-3 and TRBJ1-3; TRBD1 aligns across 8 bases. The germline CDR1 and CDR2 sequences are SGHTA and FQGTGA. The trim removed 2 bases at V and 4 bases at J, leaving 4 bases unmatched. The CDR3 sequence is 15 residues long. Written as DNA, the CDR3 is TGTGCCAGCAGCTTACAGGGGGCCAGGGGAAACACCATATATTTT. This encodes CASSLQGARGNTIYF.

V is TRBV6-1 and J is TRBJ2-2, with 9 bases fitting TRBD1. Germline V gives CDR1 MNHNS, CDR2 SASEGT. The CDR3 runs to 15 residues. V lost 3 bases to trimming and J lost 5 bases; unmatched junction nucleotides: 4. The CDR3 spells CASSEPGQGTGELFF. CDR3 in DNA: TGTGCCAGCAGTGAGCCGGGACAGGGTACCGGGGAGCTGTTTTTT.

This chain connects TRBV3-1 (or the pseudogene TRBV3-2) to TRBJ2-2; 7 nucleotides agree with TRBD1. Germline V gene sequence: CDR1 LGHDT, CDR2 YNNKEL (reference sequence). V shed 4 bases, J shed 0 bases, and the junction held 5 bases outside the gene matches. This CDR3 is 16 amino acids long. CDR3: CASSRTGTANTGELFF. The CDR3 DNA is TGTGCCAGCAGCCGAACCGGGACAGCGAACACCGGGGAGCTGTTTTTT.

The chain uses TRBV6-5 and TRBJ2-7; possibly TRBD2 for D (6 bases). V gave up 5 bases and J gave up 6 bases, with 17 bases separating them. CDR1 and CDR2 from the germline V gene are MNHEY and SVGAGI. CDR3 length: 14 amino acids. CDR3 nucleotides: TGTGCCAGCAGTCGCCCGGGACTCCACTCCGAGCAGTACTTC. Its translation: CASSRPGLHSEQYF.

The chain is built from TRBV19 and TRBJ2-2; 8 bases line up with TRBD1. The V segment lost 9 bases and the J segment 3 bases; nucleotides outside the gene matches: 12. Germline values: CDR1 LNHDA, CDR2 SQIVND (reference sequence). The CDR3 length is 16 residues. CDR3 in DNA: TGTGCCAGCGCAGTCTTGGACAGGGTGGACACCGGGGAGCTGTTTTTT. Translation gives CASAVLDRVDTGELFF.

This clone appeared a few times. The chain uses TRBV18 and TRBJ1-2; 7 bases fit TRBD1. With 6 bases clipped from V and 2 bases from J, the junction kept 6 bases outside the gene matches. In germline, CDR1 is KGHSH, CDR2 LQKENI. This CDR3 region has 14 residues. CDR3 protein: CASSQGQENYGYTF. In nucleotides, the CDR3 is TGTGCCAGCTCCCAAGGACAGGAAAACTATGGCTACACCTTC.

The V call is TRBV27, the J call TRBJ2-6; 9 bases are shared with TRBD1. This CDR3 contains 16 residues. Germline CDR1 reads MNHEY; CDR2 reads SMNVEV (reference sequence). V was pared by 8 bases and J by 0 bases, with 5 bases of the junction left unmatched. Written as DNA, the CDR3 is TGTGCCAGCGGGACAGGGACCCTCTCTGGGGCCAACGTCCTGACTTTC. Translated: CASGTGTLSGANVLTF.

V and J are TRBV9 and TRBJ2-1, with TRBD1 matching 9 bases. The germline gives CDR1 SGDLS, CDR2 YYNGEE. The CDR3 is 17 residues long. The trim removed 3 bases at V and 8 bases at J, leaving 15 bases unmatched. CDR3 coding DNA: TGTGCCAGCAGCGCAGGGATCATGCTAACAGGGGGCGATGAGCAGTTCTTC. This sequence encodes CASSAGIMLTGGDEQFF.

This clone was seen more than once but under ten times. V is TRBV4-2 and J is TRBJ2-1, with 7 bases aligning to TRBD2. CDR3 length: 16 amino acids. V shed 4 bases and J 6 bases; nucleotides not matched to a gene: 12. Germline V CDR1 and CDR2: LGHNA, YNFKEQ. In DNA, the CDR3 is TGTGCCAGCAGCCCTAACCAAGGACTAGTGGGCAATGAGCAGTTCTTC. Translation gives CASSPNQGLVGNEQFF.

This chain joins TRBV7-2 and TRBJ2-7, with 7 bases fitting TRBD1. Looked up from germline, CDR1 is SGHTA and CDR2 is FQGNSA. The CDR3 has 15 residues. The junction had 9 bases not matched to a gene; V was cut back by 1 base and J by 6 bases. The CDR3 sequence is CASSLVFGTAREQYF. The DNA of the CDR3 is TGTGCCAGCAGCTTAGTGTTCGGGACAGCGCGCGAGCAGTACTTC. Full variable domain (remainder filled in from reference TRBV7-2 and TRBJ2-7): GAGVSQSPSNKVTEKGKDVELRCDPISGHTALYWYRQSLGQGLEFLIYFQGNSAPDKSGLPSDRFSAERTGGSVSTLTIQRTQQEDSAVYLCASSLVFGTAREQYFGPGTRLTVT.

V and J are TRBV28 and TRBJ2-3; maybe TRBD1 (5 bases). This CDR3 has 14 residues. Trimming stripped 3 bases from V and 2 bases from J, with 9 bases between. The germline V gene has CDR1 MDHEN and CDR2 SYDVKM. The CDR3 here is CASSLQGNTDTQYF. The CDR3 DNA reads TGTGCCAGCAGTTTGCAGGGAAACACAGATACGCAGTATTTT. Full variable domain (outside the CDR3, taken from reference TRBV28 and TRBJ2-3): DVKVTQSSRYLVKRTGEKVFLECVQDMDHENMFWYRQDPGLGLRLIYFSYDVKMKEKGDIPEGYSVSREKKERFSLILESASTNQTSMYLCASSLQGNTDTQYFGPGTRLTVL.

This clone was counted a single time. For the CDR3, the DNA is TGTGCCACCAGCAGAGATTCGGAGTTGGGGGCACACACCTTC. Residues: CATSRDSELGAHTF. The chain joins TRBV15 to TRBJ1-2; possible D gene TRBD1, 6 bases. This CDR3 has 14 amino acids. Germline V lookup: CDR1 LNHNV, CDR2 YYDKDF (reference sequence). V was trimmed by 0 bases and J by 12 bases, leaving 17 bases between them.

V is TRBV12-3 or TRBV12-4 and J is TRBJ1-1; D possibly corresponds to TRBD1 (6 bases). The CDR3 totals 13 residues. The V gene lost 4 bases and the J gene lost 4 bases, with 10 bases spanning the gap. The CDR3 sequence is CASSSVGATEAFF. The CDR3 DNA sequence: TGTGCCAGCAGTTCCGTGGGGGCCACTGAAGCTTTCTTT.

The rearrangement uses TRBV19 and TRBJ2-3; 12 bases line up with TRBD2. J lost 5 bases, V lost 6 bases, and 6 bases had no gene match. This CDR3 has 15 residues. Germline V CDR1 and CDR2: LNHDA, SQIVND (reference sequence). This CDR3 reads CASSELAGGRDTQYF. The CDR3 nucleotides are TGTGCCAGTAGCGAGCTAGCGGGGGGGAGAGATACGCAGTATTTT.

The V and J genes are TRBV10-3 and TRBJ2-5; TRBD1 might be the D (6 bases). The CDR3 covers 14 residues. CDR1 and CDR2 (germline): ENHRY, SYGVKD. The V end lost 11 bases, the J end lost 5 bases, and 21 bases lay between the germline ends. CDR3 loop: CAVRPDNQGETQYF. CDR3 in DNA: TGTGCCGTCCGGCCCGACAACCAGGGGGAGACCCAGTACTTC.

V gene TRBV11-2 combines with J gene TRBJ2-1; possible D gene TRBD2, 5 bases. The CDR3 runs to 14 residues. The V gene's germline CDR1 is SGHAT and CDR2 FQNNGV. Trimming removed 1 base at V and 10 bases at J, with 14 bases between. CDR3 sequence (DNA): TGTGCCAGCAGCTTAGGGGCGGGCTTTCCCGAGCAGTTCTTC. Protein product: CASSLGAGFPEQFF.

The rearrangement uses TRBV14 and TRBJ2-1; TRBD2 agrees at 9 bases. Germline V gene data show CDR1 as SGHDN and CDR2 as FVKESK. The V and J ends lost 2 bases and 9 bases, in that order; junction bases with no gene match: 8. The CDR3 runs 15 residues. CDR3: CASSQTLAGGGEQFF. Written as DNA, the CDR3 is TGTGCCAGCAGCCAAACTTTGGCGGGGGGGGGTGAGCAGTTCTTC.

The chain is built from TRBV7-2 and TRBJ1-2; 9 bases are shared with TRBD1. CDR1 and CDR2 (germline): SGHTA, FQGNSA. This CDR3 has 13 amino acids. V shed 6 bases, J shed 4 bases, and the junction held 3 bases outside the gene matches. CDR3 amino acids: CASRGQGTYGYTF. The DNA of the CDR3 is TGTGCCAGCAGAGGACAGGGGACCTATGGCTACACCTTC.

V and J are TRBV18 and TRBJ1-4; D gene ambiguous. From germline, CDR1 is KGHSH and CDR2 LQKENI. V lost 3 bases to trimming and J lost 6 bases, with 8 bases between them. The CDR3 runs 13 residues. CDR3 sequence: CASSPKRDEKLFF. The CDR3 region has the DNA TGTGCCAGCTCACCTAAACGGGATGAAAAACTGTTTTTT.